This T cell receptor beta chain was captured in a study of esophageal squamous cell carcinoma under preoperative chemotherapy. Regarding the study as a whole: Post-treatment tumor-infiltrating lymphocytes appeared partly derived from peripheral T cells migrating into the tumor.

Sample time point: after preoperative PTX-NDP chemotherapy. Before surgery, patients were given preoperative paclitaxel-nedaplatin chemotherapy. TCRdb re-called the PCR reads with MiXCR, one entry per CDR3 protein. Among tens of thousands of distinct CDR3 sequences listed, 50% to 60% were seen once. Comments on this clonotype: Its antigen is still unknown. The DNA is omitted, as the CDR3 cannot be located on it reliably, and the CDR3 follows TCRdb's listing.

Per the germline V gene, CDR1 is SGHTA and CDR2 is FQGNSA. The CDR3 spans 13 amino acids, including both terminal residues. Sample collection occurred from a patient given preoperative chemotherapy. V is TRBV7-2 and J is TRBJ2-3; the table's D call of TRBD1 was not tested on the DNA. The TCR was taken from a human donor with esophageal squamous cell carcinoma. The donor label of this sample is uncertain. CDR3 region: CAISAVGTGALYF.